This T cell receptor (beta chain) was observed in a study of blood T cell repertoires in COVID-19. Data came from immunoSEQ multiplex PCR; TCRdb stores just in-frame clones and leaves some out. The table shows a few hundred thousand clones, with 70% to 90% occurring only once. Per the germline V gene, CDR1 is SGHRS and CDR2 is YFSETQ. This CDR3 comprises 14 residues. V dropped 4 bases and J dropped 8; count of bases not matched to a gene: 6. Sequencing was performed on PBMCs or T cells enriched from blood (not recorded which). This clonotype was obtained from a woman aged 50 to 60 who had been exposed to COVID-19. The V and J genes are TRBV5-1 and TRBJ1-4; 9 nucleotides match TRBD1. CDR3 loop: CASSPDRGREKLFF. The CDR3 DNA reads TGCGCCAGCAGCCCGGACAGGGGAAGGGAAAAACTGTTTTTT.